A selection of T cell receptor beta chains follows, all from one sample in a study of CD8 T cells in ankylosing spondylitis. From the 5' RACE reads, TCRdb called clonotypes with MiXCR, one entry per CDR3 protein. There are some 120,000 distinct CDR3 sequences in the sample; around 7% occur only once, and 10% to 15% lies in the top ten. The material sequenced was blood, either unsorted or a sorted T cell fraction (not recorded which). These receptors were obtained from a male donor with ankylosing spondylitis or in good health (not recorded which). The CDR3 runs from the conserved cysteine through the conserved F or W. The order of the fields is V gene, clone size, D gene, J gene, CDR3 protein, CDR3 DNA. D genes are given only for firm matches. Only some rows state a clone size, as once, few, many or a class for expanded clones.

>TRBV5-6|many|NA|TRBJ2-1
CASSLGGTHNEQFF
TGTGCCAGCAGCTTGGGGGGGACCCACAATGAGCAGTTCTTC
>TRBV15|many|NA|TRBJ1-1
CATSRDLSGNTEAFF
TGTGCCACCAGCAGAGATTTATCAGGGAACACTGAAGCTTTCTTT
>TRBV2|many|TRBD1|TRBJ2-1
CASSRDRGLDEQFF
TGTGCCAGCAGCCGGGACAGGGGGCTTGATGAGCAGTTCTTC
>TRBV5-1|many|NA|TRBJ2-7
CASSLVGHSYEQYF
TGCGCCAGCAGCTTGGTCGGACACTCCTACGAGCAGTACTTC
>TRBV7-9|many|NA|TRBJ1-1
CASSPEAEAFF
TGTGCCAGCAGCCCGGAGGCTGAAGCTTTCTTT
>TRBV5-6|many|NA|TRBJ1-1
CASRRAMNTEAFF
TGTGCCAGCCGGCGGGCCATGAACACTGAAGCTTTCTTT
>TRBV20-1|NA|NA|TRBJ1-1
CSARDQGTATEAFF
TGCAGTGCTAGAGATCAGGGGACGGCCACTGAAGCTTTCTTT
>TRBV10-3|NA|TRBD1|TRBJ2-2
CAISAGTGTYRAGELFF
TGTGCCATCAGTGCCGGGACAGGGACTTATCGCGCCGGGGAGCTGTTTTTT
>TRBV7-9|many|NA|TRBJ2-3
CASSSGTDTQYF
TGTGCCAGCAGCTCGGGCACAGATACGCAGTATTTT
>TRBV7-9|many|TRBD1|TRBJ1-1
CASGQGWTEAFF
TGTGCCAGTGGACAGGGATGGACTGAAGCTTTCTTT
>TRBV19|many|TRBD1|TRBJ2-7
CASSPGTADSYEQYF
TGTGCCAGTAGTCCAGGGACAGCCGACTCCTACGAGCAGTACTTC
>TRBV9|many|NA|TRBJ1-5
CASSAPATDSNQPQHF
TGTGCCAGCAGCGCTCCTGCGACGGATAGCAATCAGCCCCAGCATTTT
>TRBV6-1|many|TRBD2|TRBJ2-2
CASSPSMLAANTGELFF
TGTGCCAGCAGTCCGTCGATGCTAGCGGCGAACACCGGGGAGCTGTTTTTT
>TRBV12-3/TRBV12-4|many|NA|TRBJ1-5
CASSLFEGRSIHF
TGTGCCAGCAGTTTGTTTGAAGGGCGGAGTATCCATTTT
>TRBV6-5|many|NA|TRBJ2-1
CASSYSSSNQGLGQFF
TGTGCCAGCAGTTACTCGAGTTCAAATCAGGGCCTAGGGCAGTTCTTC
>TRBV27|many|TRBD2|TRBJ2-1
CASGISGRKGDEQFF
TGTGCCAGCGGCATAAGCGGGAGGAAGGGCGATGAGCAGTTCTTC
>TRBV12-3/TRBV12-4|many|TRBD1|TRBJ2-7
CASQGTGKAYEQYF
TGTGCCAGCCAGGGGACAGGAAAGGCCTACGAGCAGTACTTC
>TRBV12-3/TRBV12-4|NA|NA|TRBJ1-6
CASSATNPLNSPLHF
TGTGCCAGCAGTGCCACCAATCCGCTTAATTCACCCCTCCACTTT
>TRBV5-5|many|TRBD2|TRBJ2-5
CASSSYTGTSGARETQYF
TGTGCCAGCAGCTCGTATACCGGGACTAGCGGGGCGCGGGAGACCCAGTACTTC
>TRBV10-3|many|TRBD2|TRBJ2-5
CAISDGLAGGTQETQYF
TGTGCCATCAGTGATGGGCTAGCGGGGGGTACCCAGGAGACCCAGTACTTC
>TRBV4-2|many|NA|TRBJ1-1
CASSQGETLQGNTEAFF
TGTGCCAGCAGCCAAGGAGAGACACTTCAAGGTAACACTGAAGCTTTCTTT
>TRBV5-1|many|TRBD1|TRBJ1-6
CASSEGQTYSPLHF
TGCGCCAGCAGCGAGGGACAGACCTATTCACCCCTCCACTTT
>TRBV7-9|many|TRBD2|TRBJ2-7
CASSRWTSGKPYEQYF
TGTGCCAGCAGCCGATGGACTAGCGGGAAACCCTACGAGCAGTACTTC
>TRBV9|many|NA|TRBJ1-1
CASSVSGLRTEAFF
TGTGCCAGCAGCGTATCGGGGCTTAGGACTGAAGCTTTCTTT
>TRBV28|many|NA|TRBJ2-1
CASSFGSYPTNEQFF
TGTGCCAGCAGTTTTGGCAGCTACCCGACAAATGAGCAGTTCTTC
>TRBV12-3/TRBV12-4|many|NA|TRBJ1-4
CASSFGTAGEKLFF
TGTGCCAGCAGTTTCGGGACCGCGGGTGAAAAACTGTTTTTT
>TRBV7-6|NA|NA|TRBJ2-1
CASSQTRSSYNEQFF
TGTGCCAGCAGCCAGACCCGAAGCTCCTACAATGAGCAGTTCTTC
>TRBV6-1|many|NA|TRBJ1-2
CASSELKAFNYGYTF
TGTGCCAGCAGTGAACTGAAAGCCTTCAACTATGGCTACACCTTC
>TRBV20-1|many|TRBD1|TRBJ2-7
CSAKQGAPLGGYEQYF
TGCAGTGCTAAACAGGGGGCCCCCTTGGGGGGCTACGAGCAGTACTTC
>TRBV11-2|NA|NA|TRBJ2-2
CASSHAREDAGELFF
TGTGCCAGCAGCCACGCAAGGGAGGACGCCGGGGAGCTGTTTTTT
>TRBV18|few|TRBD2|TRBJ2-5
CASSHRLAGEVETQYF
TGTGCCAGCTCACATAGACTAGCGGGAGAGGTGGAGACCCAGTACTTC
>TRBV12-3/TRBV12-4|many|NA|TRBJ2-2
CASSLAGAGELFF
TGTGCCAGCAGTTTGGCAGGGGCCGGGGAGCTGTTTTTT
>TRBV30|NA|NA|TRBJ2-5
CAAESGHRETQYF
TGTGCCGCCGAGTCTGGCCATCGGGAGACCCAGTACTTC
>TRBV29-1|many|NA|TRBJ2-7
CSVEARAAGRNEQYF
TGCAGCGTTGAAGCAAGGGCGGCAGGGCGGAACGAGCAGTACTTC
>TRBV12-3/TRBV12-4|many|NA|TRBJ1-1
CASKVTNTEAFF
TGTGCCAGCAAGGTTACGAACACTGAAGCTTTCTTT
>TRBV3-1|many|NA|TRBJ2-7
CASSQGGGSYEQYF
TGTGCCAGCAGCCAAGGAGGGGGATCCTACGAGCAGTACTTC
>TRBV7-2|many|TRBD1|TRBJ2-7
CASSLDRGKTYEQYF
TGTGCCAGCAGCTTGGACAGGGGAAAAACCTACGAGCAGTACTTC
>TRBV29-1|many|TRBD1|TRBJ2-4
CSVATGVWQTKNIQYF
TGCAGCGTTGCGACAGGGGTTTGGCAGACCAAAAACATTCAGTACTTC
>TRBV5-1|many|TRBD2|TRBJ2-7
CASRPTGTRLTVAGERRYEQYF
TGCGCCAGCAGGCCCACCGGGACACGGTTAACGGTAGCGGGAGAACGTAGGTACGAGCAGTACTTC
>TRBV2|many|NA|TRBJ1-4
CASSPGAEKLFF
TGTGCCAGCAGTCCCGGGGCTGAAAAACTGTTTTTT
>TRBV9|many|NA|TRBJ2-3
CASSVDGRGGTDTQYF
TGTGCCAGCAGCGTAGATGGCAGGGGCGGCACAGATACGCAGTATTTT
>TRBV3-1|many|NA|TRBJ1-2
CASSRGTARGANNYGYTF
TGTGCCAGCAGCCGCGGGACGGCCCGGGGGGCGAATAACTATGGCTACACCTTC
>TRBV5-1|many|NA|TRBJ1-4
CASSLGPQGPNEKLFF
TGCGCCAGCAGCTTGGGCCCACAGGGTCCTAATGAAAAACTGTTTTTT
>TRBV12-3/TRBV12-4|many|TRBD1|TRBJ1-4
CASSISTGRSEKLFF
TGTGCCAGCAGTATTTCGACAGGGCGGAGTGAAAAACTGTTTTTT
>TRBV20-1|NA|TRBD2|TRBJ2-3
CSAPTSGSTDTQYF
TGCAGTGCACCGACTAGCGGGAGCACAGATACGCAGTATTTT
>TRBV3-1|many|NA|TRBJ2-3
CASSQDSRGRDTQYF
TGTGCCAGCAGCCAAGATAGTAGGGGGAGAGATACGCAGTATTTT